This TCR beta chain was recorded in a study of blood T cell repertoires in COVID-19. TCRdb's table, derived via immunoSEQ multiplex PCR, lists solely in-frame clones and lacks some. The table lists approximately 39,000 clones, around 86% of them singletons. Trimming took off 5 bases at V and 1 base at J, with 17 bases between the two ends. The CDR3 spans 16 residues. Germline V CDR1 and CDR2: SGHTA, FQGTGA. Sequences were obtained from peripheral blood. The TCR comes from a man aged 45-60 years with active or convalescent COVID-19. The chain links TRBV7-3 to TRBJ1-1, with D perhaps matching TRBD1 (5 bases). The CDR3, as DNA: TGTGCCAGCAGCAAACCCTTACAGGTGAGGAACACTGAAGCTTTCTTT. It encodes CASSKPLQVRNTEAFF.